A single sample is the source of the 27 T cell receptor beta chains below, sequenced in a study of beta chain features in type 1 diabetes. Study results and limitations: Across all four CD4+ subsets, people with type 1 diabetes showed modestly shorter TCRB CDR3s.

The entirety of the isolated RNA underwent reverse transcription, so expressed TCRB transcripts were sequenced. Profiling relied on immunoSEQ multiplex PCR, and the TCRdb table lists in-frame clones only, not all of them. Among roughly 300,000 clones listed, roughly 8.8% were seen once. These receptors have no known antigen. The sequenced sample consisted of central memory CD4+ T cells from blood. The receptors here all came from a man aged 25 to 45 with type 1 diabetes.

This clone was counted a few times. CDR3 sequence reads: CASRQTGAREKLFF. CDR3 in DNA: TGTGCCAGCAGACAGACAGGGGCTAGGGAAAAACTGTTTTTT. The chain is built from TRBV27 and TRBJ1-4, with 8 bases that match TRBD1. The J segment lost 8 bases and the V segment lost 6 bases, leaving 8 bases of the junction unmatched. Germline CDR1 MNHEY, CDR2 SMNVEV (reference sequence). The CDR3 runs to 14 residues.

CDR3 loop: CASSSLETGGGHEQYF. CDR3 sequence (DNA): TGTGCCAGCAGCTCCCTGGAGACAGGGGGAGGCCACGAGCAGTACTTC. The chain uses TRBV7-9 and TRBJ2-7; TRBD1 agrees at 9 bases. Losses at the gene ends were 4 bases for V and 5 bases for J; bases not matched to a gene: 12. The CDR3 totals 16 residues. Germline V gene sequence: CDR1 SEHNR, CDR2 FQNEAQ (reference sequence).

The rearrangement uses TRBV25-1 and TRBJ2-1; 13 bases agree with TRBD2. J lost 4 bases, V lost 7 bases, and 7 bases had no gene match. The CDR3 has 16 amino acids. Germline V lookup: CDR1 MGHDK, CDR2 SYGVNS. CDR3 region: CASTGRGLAGYNEQFF. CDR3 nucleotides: TGTGCCAGCACCGGCCGGGGACTAGCGGGATACAATGAGCAGTTCTTC.

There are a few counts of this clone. This CDR3 reads CASSVVAGAQYF. CDR3 DNA: TGTGCCAGCAGCGTAGTGGCGGGGGCCCAGTATTTT. This rearrangement joins TRBV9 to TRBJ2-3; a weak D match, TRBD2 (7 bases). The V and J ends lost 0 bases and 12 bases respectively, with 11 bases between them. There are 12 residues in the CDR3. Germline assignment: CDR1 SGDLS and CDR2 YYNGEE. Based on the CDR3 plus reference TRBV9 and TRBJ2-3, the full variable domain is DSGVTQTPKHLITATGQRVTLRCSPRSGDLSVYWYQQSLDQGLQFLIQYYNGEERAKGNILERFSAQQFPDLHSELNLSSLELGDSALYFCASSVVAGAQYFGPGTRLTVL.

In DNA form, the CDR3 reads TGTGCCAGCAGCCTTGTTGCAGCACAAGAGACCCAGTACTTC. The encoded protein is CASSLVAAQETQYF. J is TRBJ2-5 and V is TRBV5-6; no clear D. This CDR3 contains 14 residues. The ends were cut back, 4 bases at V and 2 bases at J, with 12 bases in the middle. Germline CDR1 is SGHDT and CDR2 is YYEEEE.

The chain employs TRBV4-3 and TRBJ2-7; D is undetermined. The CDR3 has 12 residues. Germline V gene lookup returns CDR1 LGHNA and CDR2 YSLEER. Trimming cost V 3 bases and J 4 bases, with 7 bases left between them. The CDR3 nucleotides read TGCGCCAGCAGCCAGGTTAATTACGAGCAGTACTTC. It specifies CASSQVNYEQYF.

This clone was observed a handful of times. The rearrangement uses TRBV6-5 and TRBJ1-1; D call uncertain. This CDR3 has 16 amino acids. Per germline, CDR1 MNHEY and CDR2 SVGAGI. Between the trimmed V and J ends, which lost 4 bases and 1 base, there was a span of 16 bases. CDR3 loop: CASSSSRGGANTEAFF. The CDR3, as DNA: TGTGCCAGCAGTTCCTCTCGGGGAGGAGCGAACACTGAAGCTTTCTTT.

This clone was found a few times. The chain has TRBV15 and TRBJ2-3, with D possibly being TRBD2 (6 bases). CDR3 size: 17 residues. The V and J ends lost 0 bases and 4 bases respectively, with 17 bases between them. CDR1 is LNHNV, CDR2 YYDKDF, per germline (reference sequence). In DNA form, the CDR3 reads TGTGCCACCAGCAGAGATCTCGGGCCCGGGGGTTCAGATACGCAGTATTTT. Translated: CATSRDLGPGGSDTQYF.

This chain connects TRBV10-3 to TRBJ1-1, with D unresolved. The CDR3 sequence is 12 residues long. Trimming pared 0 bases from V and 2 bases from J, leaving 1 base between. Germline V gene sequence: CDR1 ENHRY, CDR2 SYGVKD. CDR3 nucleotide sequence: TGTGCCATCAGTGAGTCCAACACTGAAGCTTTCTTT. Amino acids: CAISESNTEAFF.

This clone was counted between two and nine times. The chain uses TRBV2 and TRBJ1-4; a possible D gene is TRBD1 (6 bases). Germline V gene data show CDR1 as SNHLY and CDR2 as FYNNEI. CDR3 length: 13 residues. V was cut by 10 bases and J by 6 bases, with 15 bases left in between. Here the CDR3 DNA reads TGTGCCAACCGGACAGTTGGAGATGAAAAACTGTTTTTT. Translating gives CANRTVGDEKLFF.

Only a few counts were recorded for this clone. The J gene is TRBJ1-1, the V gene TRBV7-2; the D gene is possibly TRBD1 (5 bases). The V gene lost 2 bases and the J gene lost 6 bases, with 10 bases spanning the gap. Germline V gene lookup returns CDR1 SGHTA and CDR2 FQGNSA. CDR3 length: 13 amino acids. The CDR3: CASSLTGSSEAFF. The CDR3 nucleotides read TGTGCCAGCAGCTTAACAGGTAGCTCTGAAGCTTTCTTT.

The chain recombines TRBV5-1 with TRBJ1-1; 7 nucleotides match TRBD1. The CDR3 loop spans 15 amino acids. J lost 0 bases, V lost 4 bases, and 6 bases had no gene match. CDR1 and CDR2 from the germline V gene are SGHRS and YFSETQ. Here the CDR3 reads CASSPTGQMNTEAFF. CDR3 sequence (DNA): TGCGCCAGCAGCCCTACGGGACAGATGAACACTGAAGCTTTCTTT.

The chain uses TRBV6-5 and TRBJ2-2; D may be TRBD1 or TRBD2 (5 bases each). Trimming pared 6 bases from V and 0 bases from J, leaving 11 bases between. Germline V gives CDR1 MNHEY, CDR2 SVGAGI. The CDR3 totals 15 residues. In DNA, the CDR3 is TGTGCCAGCAGAACGGGGCTTACGAACACCGGGGAGCTGTTTTTT. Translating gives CASRTGLTNTGELFF.

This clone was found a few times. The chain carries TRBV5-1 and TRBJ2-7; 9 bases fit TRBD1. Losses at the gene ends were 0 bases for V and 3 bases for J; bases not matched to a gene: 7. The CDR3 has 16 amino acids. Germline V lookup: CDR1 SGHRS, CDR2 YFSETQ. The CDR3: CASSLATGGGYYEQYF. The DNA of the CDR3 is TGCGCCAGCAGCTTGGCGACAGGGGGAGGATACTACGAGCAGTACTTC. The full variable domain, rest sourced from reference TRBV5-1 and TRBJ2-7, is KAGVTQTPRYLIKTRGQQVTLSCSPISGHRSVSWYQQTPGQGLQFLFEYFSETQRNKGNFPGRFSGRQFSNSRSEMNVSTLELGDSALYLCASSLATGGGYYEQYFGPGTRLTVT.

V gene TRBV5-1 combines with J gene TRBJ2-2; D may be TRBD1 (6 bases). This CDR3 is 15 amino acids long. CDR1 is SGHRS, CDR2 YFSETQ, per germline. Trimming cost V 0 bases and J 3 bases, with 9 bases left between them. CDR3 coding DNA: TGCGCCAGCAGCTTGGGCAACAGGGACACCGGGGAGCTGTTTTTT. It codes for CASSLGNRDTGELFF.

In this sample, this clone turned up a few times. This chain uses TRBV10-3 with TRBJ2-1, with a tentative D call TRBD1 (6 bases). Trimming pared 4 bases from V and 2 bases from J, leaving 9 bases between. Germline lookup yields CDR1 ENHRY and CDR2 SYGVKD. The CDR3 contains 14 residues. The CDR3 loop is CAISAQGTYNEQFF. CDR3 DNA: TGTGCCATCAGTGCCCAGGGGACCTACAATGAGCAGTTCTTC.

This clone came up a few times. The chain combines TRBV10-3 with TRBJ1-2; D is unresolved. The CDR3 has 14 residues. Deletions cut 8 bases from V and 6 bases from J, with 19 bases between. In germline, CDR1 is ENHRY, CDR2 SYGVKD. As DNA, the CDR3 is TGTGCCATCCCCCTTCCGGGCAGTCTGGATGGCTACACCTTC. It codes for CAIPLPGSLDGYTF.

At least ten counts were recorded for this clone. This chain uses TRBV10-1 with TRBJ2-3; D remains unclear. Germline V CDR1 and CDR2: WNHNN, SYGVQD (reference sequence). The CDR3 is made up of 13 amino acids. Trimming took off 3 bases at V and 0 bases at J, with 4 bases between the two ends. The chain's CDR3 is CASSDFSTDTQYF. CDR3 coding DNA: TGCGCCAGCAGTGACTTCAGCACAGATACGCAGTATTTT.

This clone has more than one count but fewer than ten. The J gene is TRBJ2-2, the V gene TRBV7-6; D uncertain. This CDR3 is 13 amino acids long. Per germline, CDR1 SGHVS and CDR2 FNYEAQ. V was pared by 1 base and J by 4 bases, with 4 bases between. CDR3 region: CASSLGITGELFF. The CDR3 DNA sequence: TGTGCCAGCAGCTTAGGGATCACCGGGGAGCTGTTTTTT. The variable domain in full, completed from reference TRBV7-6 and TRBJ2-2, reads GAGVSQSPRYKVTKRGQDVALRCDPISGHVSLYWYRQALGQGPEFLTYFNYEAQQDKSGLPNDRFSAERPEGSISTLTIQRTEQRDSAMYRCASSLGITGELFFGEGSRLTVL.

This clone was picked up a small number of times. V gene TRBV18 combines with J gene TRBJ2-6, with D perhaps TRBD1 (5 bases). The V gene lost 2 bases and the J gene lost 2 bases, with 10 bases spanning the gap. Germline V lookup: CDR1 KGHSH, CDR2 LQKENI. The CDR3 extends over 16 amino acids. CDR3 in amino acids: CASSPVRAAGANVLTF. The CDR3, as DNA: TGTGCCAGCTCACCAGTCAGGGCGGCTGGGGCCAACGTCCTGACTTTC. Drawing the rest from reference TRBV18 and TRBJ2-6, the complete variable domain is NAGVMQNPRHLVRRRGQEARLRCSPMKGHSHVYWYRQLPEEGLKFMVYLQKENIIDESGMPKERFSAEFPKEGPSILRIQQVVRGDSAAYFCASSPVRAAGANVLTFGAGSRLTVL.

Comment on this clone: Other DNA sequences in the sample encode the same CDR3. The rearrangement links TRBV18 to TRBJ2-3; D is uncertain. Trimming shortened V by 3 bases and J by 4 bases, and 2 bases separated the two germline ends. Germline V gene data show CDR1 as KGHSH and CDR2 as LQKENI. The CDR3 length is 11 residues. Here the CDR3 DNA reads TGTGCCAGCTCACCGGCAGATACGCAGTATTTT. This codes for CASSPADTQYF.

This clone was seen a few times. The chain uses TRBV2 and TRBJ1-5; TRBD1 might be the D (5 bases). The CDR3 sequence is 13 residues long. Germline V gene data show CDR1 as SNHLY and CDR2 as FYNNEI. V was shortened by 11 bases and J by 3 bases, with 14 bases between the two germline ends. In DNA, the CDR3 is TGTGCCTCCTTGGGGGGTGTCAATCAGCCCCAGCATTTT. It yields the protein CASLGGVNQPQHF. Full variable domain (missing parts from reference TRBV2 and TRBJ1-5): EPEVTQTPSHQVTQMGQEVILRCVPISNHLYFYWYRQILGQKVEFLVSFYNNEISEKSEIFDDQFSVERPDGSNFTLKIRSTKLEDSAMYFCASLGGVNQPQHFGDGTRLSIL.

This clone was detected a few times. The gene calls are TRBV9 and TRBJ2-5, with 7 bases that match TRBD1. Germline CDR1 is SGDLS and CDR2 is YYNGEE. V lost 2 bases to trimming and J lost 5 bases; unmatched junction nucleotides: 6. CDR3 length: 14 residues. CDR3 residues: CASSVNRGSETQYF. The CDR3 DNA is TGTGCCAGCAGCGTCAACAGGGGTAGCGAGACCCAGTACTTC.

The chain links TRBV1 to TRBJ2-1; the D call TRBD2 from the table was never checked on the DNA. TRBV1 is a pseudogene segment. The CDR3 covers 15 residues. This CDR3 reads CTSSQEEEPYNEQFF. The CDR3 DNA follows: TGCACCAGCAGCCAAGAGGAGGAACCTTACAATGAGCAGTTCTTC.

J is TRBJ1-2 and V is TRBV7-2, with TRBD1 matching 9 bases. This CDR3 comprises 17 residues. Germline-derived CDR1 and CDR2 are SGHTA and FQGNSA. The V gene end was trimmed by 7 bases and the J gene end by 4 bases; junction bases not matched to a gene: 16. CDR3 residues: CASNKSLDRGSTYGYTF. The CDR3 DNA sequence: TGTGCCAGCAACAAAAGTTTGGACAGGGGTTCAACCTATGGCTACACCTTC.

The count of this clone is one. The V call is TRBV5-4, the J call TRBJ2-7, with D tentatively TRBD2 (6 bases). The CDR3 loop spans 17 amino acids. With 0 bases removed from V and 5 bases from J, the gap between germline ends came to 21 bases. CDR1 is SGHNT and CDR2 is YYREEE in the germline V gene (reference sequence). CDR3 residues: CASSLGASGAGYNEQYF. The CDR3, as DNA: TGTGCCAGCAGCTTGGGGGCCTCCGGGGCGGGGTACAACGAGCAGTACTTC.

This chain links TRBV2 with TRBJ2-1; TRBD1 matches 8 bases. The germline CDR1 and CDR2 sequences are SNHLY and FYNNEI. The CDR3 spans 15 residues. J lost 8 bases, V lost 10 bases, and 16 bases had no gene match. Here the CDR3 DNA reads TGTGCCACGACGCAGGGGGCGCTTAATTTCGATGAGCAGTTCTTC. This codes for CATTQGALNFDEQFF.